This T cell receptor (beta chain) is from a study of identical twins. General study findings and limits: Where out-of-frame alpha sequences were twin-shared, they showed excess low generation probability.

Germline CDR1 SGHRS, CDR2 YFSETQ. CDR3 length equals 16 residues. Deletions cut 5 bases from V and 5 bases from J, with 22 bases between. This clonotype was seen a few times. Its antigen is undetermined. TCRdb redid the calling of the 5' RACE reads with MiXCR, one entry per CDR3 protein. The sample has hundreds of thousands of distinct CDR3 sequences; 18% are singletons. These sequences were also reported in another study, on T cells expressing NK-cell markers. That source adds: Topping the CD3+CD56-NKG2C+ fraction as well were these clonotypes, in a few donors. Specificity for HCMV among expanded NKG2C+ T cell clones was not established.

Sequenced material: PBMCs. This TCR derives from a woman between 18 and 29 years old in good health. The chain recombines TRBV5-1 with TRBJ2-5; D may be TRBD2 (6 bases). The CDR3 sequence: CASRSGVGESGETQYF. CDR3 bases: TGCGCCAGCAGATCGGGGGTAGGGGAGTCGGGCGAGACCCAGTACTTC.